The rows below give T cell receptor beta chains drawn from one sample of a study of cytomegalovirus exposure and HLA in healthy donors. Libraries were prepared by immunoSEQ multiplex PCR; TCRdb keeps only in-frame clonotypes and omits some of them. The sample shows 100,000 to 120,000 clones, over 60% of them seen only once. The sequenced sample consisted of PBMCs. These receptors originate from a woman between 55 and 75 years old in good health and CMV-seropositive. CDR3s include the opening cysteine and the closing phenylalanine or tryptophan. D genes are given only for firm matches. Clone size is not always given. Where it is, it says once, few, many or a class for expanded clones.

j_gene,d_gene,v_gene,abundance,CDR3aa,CDR3nt
TRBJ2-2,-,TRBV7-3,-,CASSTIYTGELFF,TGTGCCAGCAGCACAATTTACACCGGGGAGCTGTTTTTT
TRBJ2-7,TRBD2,TRBV30,-,CAWGRGSGIHEQYF,TGTGCCTGGGGCCGCGGAAGCGGGATACACGAGCAGTACTTC
TRBJ2-1,-,TRBV5-1,-,CASSLASLVGPDEQFF,TGCGCCAGCAGCTTGGCCAGTCTAGTGGGTCCGGATGAGCAGTTCTTC
TRBJ2-1,TRBD2,TRBV4-1,-,CASSQDGRAEGEQFF,TGCGCCAGCAGCCAAGACGGGAGGGCCGAAGGTGAGCAGTTCTTC
TRBJ2-7,TRBD2,TRBV27,few,CASSFSPHRLAGGSGEQYF,TGTGCCAGCAGTTTCTCACCTCATAGACTAGCGGGAGGGAGTGGGGAGCAGTACTTC
TRBJ2-3,TRBD2,TRBV7-2,-,CASSSVAGGTDTQYF,TGTGCCAGCAGCTCCGTAGCGGGAGGAACAGATACGCAGTATTTT
TRBJ2-7,TRBD2,TRBV7-9,-,CASNIAGVNYEQYF,TGTGCCAGCAATATAGCGGGGGTAAACTACGAGCAGTACTTC
TRBJ1-4,TRBD1,TRBV19,-,CASSGDRGREKLFF,TGTGCCAGTAGTGGCGACAGGGGCCGTGAAAAACTGTTTTTT
TRBJ2-7,TRBD1,TRBV6-6,-,CASSYLGQGGSYEQYF,TGTGCCAGCAGTTACTTGGGACAGGGAGGCTCCTACGAGCAGTACTTC
TRBJ1-5,-,TRBV11-2,-,CASSLGGTGGRPQHF,TGTGCCAGCAGCTTAGGGGGGACGGGGGGTAGGCCCCAGCATTTT